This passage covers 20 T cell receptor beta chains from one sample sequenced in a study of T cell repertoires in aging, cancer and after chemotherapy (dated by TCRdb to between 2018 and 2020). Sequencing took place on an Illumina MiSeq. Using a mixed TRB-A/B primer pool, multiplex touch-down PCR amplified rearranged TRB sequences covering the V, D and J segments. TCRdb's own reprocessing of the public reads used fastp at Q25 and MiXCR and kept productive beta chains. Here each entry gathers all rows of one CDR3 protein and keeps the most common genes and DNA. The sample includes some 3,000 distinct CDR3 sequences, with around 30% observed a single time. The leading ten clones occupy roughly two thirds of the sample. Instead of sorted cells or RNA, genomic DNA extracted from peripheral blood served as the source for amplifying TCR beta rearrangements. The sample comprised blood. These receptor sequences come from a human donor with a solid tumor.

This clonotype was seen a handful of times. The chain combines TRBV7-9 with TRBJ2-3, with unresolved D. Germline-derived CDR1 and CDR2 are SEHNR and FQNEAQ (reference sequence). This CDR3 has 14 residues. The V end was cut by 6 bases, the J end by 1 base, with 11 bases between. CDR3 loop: CASRAGPGTDTQYF. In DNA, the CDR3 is TGTGCCAGCAGGGCCGGGCCAGGCACAGATACGCAGTATTTT.

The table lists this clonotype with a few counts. Here the CDR3 DNA reads TGTGCCAGCAGTTATTGGAGTGAGGGGATCGCTTTCTTT. This gives the protein CASSYWSEGIAFF. This rearrangement joins TRBV6-2 or TRBV6-3 to TRBJ1-1, with D tentatively TRBD1 (5 bases). Trimming took off 3 bases at V and 11 bases at J, with 16 bases between the two ends. This CDR3 comprises 13 residues. Per the germline V gene, CDR1 is MNHEY and CDR2 is SVGEGT.

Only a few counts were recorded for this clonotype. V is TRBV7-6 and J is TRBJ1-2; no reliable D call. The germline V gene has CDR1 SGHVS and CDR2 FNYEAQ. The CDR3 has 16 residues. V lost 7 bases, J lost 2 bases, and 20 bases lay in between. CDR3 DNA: TGTGCCAGCACCCCCCTACGTAAGGGAATGAACTATGGCTACACCTTC. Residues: CASTPLRKGMNYGYTF. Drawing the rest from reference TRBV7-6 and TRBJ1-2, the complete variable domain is GAGVSQSPRYKVTKRGQDVALRCDPISGHVSLYWYRQALGQGPEFLTYFNYEAQQDKSGLPNDRFSAERPEGSISTLTIQRTEQRDSAMYRCASTPLRKGMNYGYTFGSGTRLTVV.

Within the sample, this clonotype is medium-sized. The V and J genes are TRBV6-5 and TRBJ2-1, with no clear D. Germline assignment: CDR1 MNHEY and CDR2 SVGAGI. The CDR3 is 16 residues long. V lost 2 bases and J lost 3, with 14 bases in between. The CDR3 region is CASSYIPGSHYNEQFF. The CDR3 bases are TGTGCCAGCAGTTACATACCTGGATCGCACTACAATGAGCAGTTCTTC.

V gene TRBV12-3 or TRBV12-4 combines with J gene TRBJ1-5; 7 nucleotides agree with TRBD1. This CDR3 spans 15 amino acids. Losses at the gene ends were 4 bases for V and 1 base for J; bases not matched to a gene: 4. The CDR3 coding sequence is TGTGCCAGCAGTTCATTGACAGGGAGCAATCAGCCCCAGCATTTT. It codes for CASSSLTGSNQPQHF.

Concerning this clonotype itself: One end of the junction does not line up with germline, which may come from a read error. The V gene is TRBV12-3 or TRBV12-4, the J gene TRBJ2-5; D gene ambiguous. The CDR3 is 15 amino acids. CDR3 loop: CAGSLQPGQQETQYF. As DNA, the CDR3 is TGTGCCGGCAGCCTACAACCCGGGCAGCAAGAGACCCAGTACTTC.

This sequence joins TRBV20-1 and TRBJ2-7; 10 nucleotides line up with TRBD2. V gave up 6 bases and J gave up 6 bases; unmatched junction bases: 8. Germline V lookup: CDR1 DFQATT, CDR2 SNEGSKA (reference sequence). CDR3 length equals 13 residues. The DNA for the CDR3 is TGCAGTGCCCTTCCGCAGCGGGGGGGCGAGCAGTACTTC. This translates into CSALPQRGGEQYF.

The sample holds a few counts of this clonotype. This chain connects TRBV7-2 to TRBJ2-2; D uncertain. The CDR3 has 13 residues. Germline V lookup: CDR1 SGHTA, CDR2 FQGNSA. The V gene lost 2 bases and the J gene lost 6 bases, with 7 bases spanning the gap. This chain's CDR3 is CASSLFSSGELFF. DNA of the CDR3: TGTGCCAGCAGCTTATTCTCATCCGGGGAGCTGTTTTTT.

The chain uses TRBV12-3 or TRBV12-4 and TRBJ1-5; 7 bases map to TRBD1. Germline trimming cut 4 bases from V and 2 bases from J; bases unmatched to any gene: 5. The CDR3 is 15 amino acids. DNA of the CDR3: TGTGCCAGCAGTTCTCCCGGACAGGGCAATCAGCCCCAGCATTTT. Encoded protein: CASSSPGQGNQPQHF.

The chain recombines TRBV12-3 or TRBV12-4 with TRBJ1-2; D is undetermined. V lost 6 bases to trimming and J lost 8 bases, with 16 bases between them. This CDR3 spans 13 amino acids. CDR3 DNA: TGTGCCAGCAGATTCGGACCCGCGGAGGGCTACACCTTC. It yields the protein CASRFGPAEGYTF.

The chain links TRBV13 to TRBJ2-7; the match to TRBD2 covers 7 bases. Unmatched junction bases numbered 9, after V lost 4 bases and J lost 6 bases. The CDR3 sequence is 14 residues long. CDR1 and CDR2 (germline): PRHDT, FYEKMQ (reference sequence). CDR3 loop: CASSSRDYSTEQYF. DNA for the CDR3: TGTGCCAGCAGCTCTAGGGACTATTCAACCGAGCAGTACTTC.

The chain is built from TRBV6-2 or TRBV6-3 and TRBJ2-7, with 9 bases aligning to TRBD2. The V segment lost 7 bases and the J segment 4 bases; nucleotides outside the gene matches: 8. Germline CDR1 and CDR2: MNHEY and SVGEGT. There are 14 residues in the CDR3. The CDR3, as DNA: TGTGCCAGCATGAGGCGGGGGGGCGGATACGAGCAGTACGTC. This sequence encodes CASMRRGGGYEQYV.

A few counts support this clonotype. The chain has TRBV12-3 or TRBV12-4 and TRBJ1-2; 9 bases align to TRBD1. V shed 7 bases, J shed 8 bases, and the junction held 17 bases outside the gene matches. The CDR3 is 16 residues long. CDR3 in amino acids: CASNHLAGNRGRGYTF. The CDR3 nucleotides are TGTGCCAGCAATCACCTTGCCGGAAACAGGGGGCGAGGCTACACCTTC.

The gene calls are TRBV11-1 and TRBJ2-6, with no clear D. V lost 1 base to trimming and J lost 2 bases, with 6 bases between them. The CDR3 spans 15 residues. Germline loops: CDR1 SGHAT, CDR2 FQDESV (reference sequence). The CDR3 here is CASSLVKTGANVLTF. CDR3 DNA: TGTGCCAGCAGCTTAGTTAAAACTGGGGCCAACGTCCTGACTTTC.

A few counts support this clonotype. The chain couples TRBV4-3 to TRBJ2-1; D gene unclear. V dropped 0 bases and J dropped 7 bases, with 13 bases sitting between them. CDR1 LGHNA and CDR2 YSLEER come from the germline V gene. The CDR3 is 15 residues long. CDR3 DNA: TGCGCCAGCAGCCAAGATCCCCTACTCGGAAATGAGCAGTTCTTC. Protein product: CASSQDPLLGNEQFF.

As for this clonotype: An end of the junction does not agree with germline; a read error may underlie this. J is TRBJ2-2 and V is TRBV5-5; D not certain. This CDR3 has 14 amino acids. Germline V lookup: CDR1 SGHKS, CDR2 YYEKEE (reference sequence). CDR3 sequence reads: CASSFSGSTGELFF. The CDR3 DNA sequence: TGCGCCAGCAGCTTCTCAGGTAGCACCGGGGAGCTGTTTTTT.

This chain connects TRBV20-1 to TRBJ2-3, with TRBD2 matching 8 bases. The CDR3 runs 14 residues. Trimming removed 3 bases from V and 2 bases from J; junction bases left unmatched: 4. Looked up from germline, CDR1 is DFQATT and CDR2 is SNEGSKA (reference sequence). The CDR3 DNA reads TGCAGTGCTAGCGGGGGGGGCAACACAGATACGCAGTATTTT. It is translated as CSASGGGNTDTQYF.

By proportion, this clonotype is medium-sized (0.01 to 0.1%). The CDR3 spells CASRGTDLNTEAFF. The CDR3 coding sequence is TGTGCCAGCAGGGGGACAGACCTGAACACTGAAGCTTTCTTT. This rearrangement joins TRBV6-5 to TRBJ1-1; 7 bases match TRBD1. This CDR3 contains 14 residues. Trimming cost V 6 bases and J 0 bases; bases outside gene matches: 4. Germline lookup yields CDR1 MNHEY and CDR2 SVGAGI.

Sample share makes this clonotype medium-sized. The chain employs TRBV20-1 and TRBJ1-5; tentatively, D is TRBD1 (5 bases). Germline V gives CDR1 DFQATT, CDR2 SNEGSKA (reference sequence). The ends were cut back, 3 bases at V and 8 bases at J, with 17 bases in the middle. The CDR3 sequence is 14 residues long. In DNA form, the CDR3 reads TGCAGTGCTAGGCCCGGGACTTCCGTGAAGCCCCAGCATTTT. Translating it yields CSARPGTSVKPQHF.

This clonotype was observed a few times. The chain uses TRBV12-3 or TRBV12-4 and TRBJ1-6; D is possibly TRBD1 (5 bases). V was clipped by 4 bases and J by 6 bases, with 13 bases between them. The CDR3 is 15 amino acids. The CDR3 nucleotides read TGTGCCAGCAGTTCCGGGGGTTGGGGTAATTCACCCCTCCACTTT. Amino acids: CASSSGGWGNSPLHF.